This T cell receptor beta chain was recorded in a study of shared clonotypes between healthy human individuals. Method: immunoSEQ multiplex PCR; TCRdb's copy keeps in-frame clones and lacks some. The table lists millions of clones, just under 95% of them singletons. CD45RO-negative CD8 cells positively selected for CCR7 made up the naive population, which excluded terminally differentiated effector memory CD45RA+ cells. This CDR3 comprises 13 residues. In germline, CDR1 is MRHNA, CDR2 SNTAGT. Trimming shortened V by 6 bases and J by 7 bases, and 15 bases separated the two germline ends. In this sample, this clone turned up once.

This clonotype was obtained from a man between 18 and 29 years old in good health. Sequenced: naive CD8+ T cells sorted from blood. This chain connects TRBV6-4 to TRBJ1-1, with D possibly matching TRBD1 (6 bases). CDR3 amino acids: CASRDSDNDEAFF. The CDR3 DNA reads as TGTGCCAGCAGGGACAGCGACAACGATGAAGCTTTCTTT.